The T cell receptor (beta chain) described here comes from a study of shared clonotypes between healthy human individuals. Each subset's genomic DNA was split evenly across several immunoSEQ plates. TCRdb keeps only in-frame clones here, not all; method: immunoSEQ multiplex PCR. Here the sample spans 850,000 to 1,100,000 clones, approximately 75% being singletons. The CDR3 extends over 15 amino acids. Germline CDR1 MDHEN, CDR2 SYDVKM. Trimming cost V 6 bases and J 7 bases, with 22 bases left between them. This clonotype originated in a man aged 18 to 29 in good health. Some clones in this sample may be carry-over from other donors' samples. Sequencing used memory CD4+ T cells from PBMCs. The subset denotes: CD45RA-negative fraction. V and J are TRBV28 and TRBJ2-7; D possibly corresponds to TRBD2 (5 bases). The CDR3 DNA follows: TGTGCCAGCAGCGTACCGGGAAGCCATTTTCGGGAGCAGTACTTC. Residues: CASSVPGSHFREQYF. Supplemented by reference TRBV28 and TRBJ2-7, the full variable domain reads DVKVTQSSRYLVKRTGEKVFLECVQDMDHENMFWYRQDPGLGLRLIYFSYDVKMKEKGDIPEGYSVSREKKERFSLILESASTNQTSMYLCASSVPGSHFREQYFGPGTRLTVT.